Below, 21 T cell receptor beta chains from the same sample are listed, as sequenced in a study of CD8 T cells in seronegative destructive rheumatoid arthritis. Clones were sequenced by immunoSEQ multiplex PCR, and TCRdb holds only the in-frame ones, with some missing. The profile covers several thousand clones, with 72% appearing a single time and around 33% taken by the ten largest. The sequenced sample consisted of CD8+ T cells from blood. Receptor source: a woman aged 50-75 years with seronegative destructive rheumatoid arthritis.

A word on this clone: Other DNA sequences within the sample encode an identical CDR3. The rearrangement uses TRBV2 and TRBJ2-7; TRBD1 matches 9 bases. J gave up 2 bases and V 6 bases, and 5 bases lay outside the gene matches. The length of the CDR3 is 14 residues. Germline loops: CDR1 SNHLY, CDR2 FYNNEI. The CDR3 nucleotides read TGTGCCAGCAGCTCGGGACAGGGAACCTACGAGCAGTACTTC. It specifies CASSSGQGTYEQYF.

This clone was recorded a few times. The V gene is TRBV6-5, the J gene TRBJ1-1; D is undetermined. Per the germline V gene, CDR1 is MNHEY and CDR2 is SVGAGI. The CDR3 loop spans 12 amino acids. Trimming took off 5 bases at V and 3 bases at J, with 7 bases between the two ends. CDR3 region: CASSTGYTEAFF. The CDR3 bases are TGTGCCAGCAGTACGGGGTACACTGAAGCTTTCTTT.

The rearrangement joins TRBV11-3 to TRBJ2-3; 8 bases map to TRBD2. J was trimmed by 6 bases and V by 4 bases; bases with no gene match: 3. The CDR3 contains 13 residues. The germline V gene has CDR1 SGHNT and CDR2 YENEEA. The CDR3 here is CASSYPGGDTQYF. The CDR3 DNA reads TGTGCCAGCAGCTACCCGGGGGGGGATACGCAGTATTTT.

This clone was seen once. V and J are TRBV7-9 and TRBJ2-1, with a tentative D call TRBD2 (6 bases). V lost 3 bases and J 5 bases, leaving 11 bases between the germline ends. Germline CDR1 SEHNR, CDR2 FQNEAQ (reference sequence). This CDR3 spans 14 amino acids. The CDR3 region is CASSLVAANNEQFF. The DNA for the CDR3 is TGTGCCAGCAGCTTGGTAGCGGCAAACAATGAGCAGTTCTTC.

This chain joins TRBV7-9 and TRBJ2-7, with TRBD2 matching over 7 bases. With 1 base clipped from V and 6 bases from J, the junction kept 6 bases outside the gene matches. The CDR3 is 14 residues long. CDR1 is SEHNR and CDR2 is FQNEAQ in the germline V gene (reference sequence). CDR3 nucleotide sequence: TGTGCCAGCAGCTTAGTAGGGACTACGGCCGAGCAGTACTTC. Its translation is CASSLVGTTAEQYF.

This chain links TRBV11-2 with TRBJ1-1, with 10 bases that match TRBD1. The CDR3 loop spans 16 amino acids. CDR1 and CDR2 from the germline V gene are SGHAT and FQNNGV. V shed 1 base and J 1 base; nucleotides not matched to a gene: 3. The CDR3 DNA sequence: TGTGCCAGCAGCTTAGCTCGGACAGGGGGGAACACTGAAGCTTTCTTT. This translates into CASSLARTGGNTEAFF. The full variable domain, with the rest looked up from reference TRBV11-2 and TRBJ1-1, is EAGVAQSPRYKIIEKRQSVAFWCNPISGHATLYWYQQILGQGPKLLIQFQNNGVVDDSQLPKDRFSAERLKGVDSTLKIQPAKLEDSAVYLCASSLARTGGNTEAFFGQGTRLTVV.

V usage is TRBV6-6 and J usage is TRBJ1-1; weak D call: TRBD1 (6 bases). V shed 6 bases and J shed 7 bases, with 18 bases lying between them. The CDR3 loop spans 14 amino acids. Germline values: CDR1 MNHNY, CDR2 SVGAGI (reference sequence). This CDR3 is CASSPRQVILEAFF. DNA for the CDR3: TGTGCCAGCAGCCCCAGACAGGTTATTCTTGAAGCTTTCTTT.

The V and J genes are TRBV2 and TRBJ1-6; D is undetermined. The CDR3 is made up of 16 amino acids. Between the trimmed V and J ends, which lost 2 bases and 3 bases, there was a span of 11 bases. The germline V gene has CDR1 SNHLY and CDR2 FYNNEI. The DNA for the CDR3 is TGTGCCAGCAGTGAAAGTCGGACTTACTATAATTCACCCCTCCACTTT. Translation: CASSESRTYYNSPLHF.

The chain recombines TRBV2 with TRBJ2-5, with D possibly TRBD1 on 6 matching bases. V was cut by 6 bases and J by 5 bases, with 25 bases left in between. CDR3 length equals 17 residues. CDR1 is SNHLY and CDR2 is FYNNEI in the germline V gene. This CDR3 reads CASRGTFKPWELETQYF. CDR3 bases: TGTGCCAGCAGGGGGACATTCAAACCCTGGGAGTTGGAGACCCAGTACTTC.

The V gene is TRBV25-1, the J gene TRBJ1-1; D remains ambiguous. The CDR3 spans 14 residues. Germline V gene lookup returns CDR1 MGHDK and CDR2 SYGVNS. The germline V and J ends were trimmed by 2 bases and 1 base, with 8 bases remaining between them. DNA of the CDR3: TGTGCCAGCAGTGAACAAGGGAGGAACACTGAAGCTTTCTTT. Amino acids: CASSEQGRNTEAFF.

This clone was recorded only once. This sequence joins TRBV19 and TRBJ2-1; possible D gene TRBD1, 7 bases. Germline CDR1 reads LNHDA; CDR2 reads SQIVND (reference sequence). The CDR3 spans 14 residues. V lost 4 bases to trimming and J lost 1 base, with 8 bases between them. The CDR3 protein is CASSTGGSYNEQFF. Written as DNA, the CDR3 is TGTGCCAGTAGTACAGGGGGGTCCTACAATGAGCAGTTCTTC.

The chain recombines TRBV7-9 with TRBJ1-2; D gene unclear. The CDR3 sequence is 15 residues long. V lost 1 base and J 2 bases, leaving 11 bases between the germline ends. CDR1 is SEHNR and CDR2 is FQNEAQ in the germline V gene (reference sequence). CDR3: CASSLELPRNYGYTF. CDR3 nucleotide sequence: TGTGCCAGCAGCTTAGAACTACCCCGAAACTATGGCTACACCTTC.

This chain connects TRBV6-4 to TRBJ1-2; D not resolved. Trimming pared 6 bases from V and 7 bases from J, leaving 18 bases between. The CDR3 sequence is 14 residues long. CDR1 and CDR2 (germline): MRHNA, SNTAGT. Written as DNA, the CDR3 is TGTGCCAGCAGGGGCGACGGTAACAGCGGTGGCTACACCTTC. Translation: CASRGDGNSGGYTF.

For the CDR3, the DNA is TGTGCCTGGAGTGTGTCAGGGCGCTATGGCTACACCTTC. Amino acid sequence: CAWSVSGRYGYTF. The gene calls are TRBV30 and TRBJ1-2; D is perhaps TRBD1 (5 bases). The CDR3 is 13 residues long. V lost 0 bases and J 4 bases, leaving 9 bases between the germline ends. CDR1 GTSNPN and CDR2 SVGIG come from the germline V gene (reference sequence).

The chain uses TRBV5-3 and TRBJ2-5; the D is unclear. TRBV5-3 is filed as an ORF, its function uncertain. The germline V and J ends were trimmed by 1 base and 3 bases, with 13 bases remaining between them. CDR3 length: 15 residues. The CDR3 loop reads CARSLWKVEKETQYF. DNA for the CDR3: TGTGCCAGAAGCTTGTGGAAAGTGGAGAAAGAGACCCAGTACTTC.

This chain uses TRBV27 with TRBJ1-6; D is uncertain. V was trimmed by 5 bases and J by 8 bases, leaving 10 bases between them. Germline CDR1 is MNHEY and CDR2 is SMNVEV (reference sequence). The CDR3 extends over 13 amino acids. In DNA form, the CDR3 reads TGTGCCAGCAGTCGCCAGATTTATTCACCCCTCCACTTT. Its translation is CASSRQIYSPLHF.

The V gene is TRBV7-9, the J gene TRBJ2-5; 8 bases agree with TRBD2. This CDR3 is 15 amino acids long. V was clipped by 5 bases and J by 3 bases; unmatched bases: 8. Germline-derived CDR1 and CDR2 are SEHNR and FQNEAQ (reference sequence). CDR3: CASSPERGRKETQYF. Here the CDR3 DNA reads TGTGCCAGCAGCCCGGAGCGGGGGCGAAAAGAGACCCAGTACTTC.

A few counts support this clone. This sequence joins TRBV29-1 and TRBJ2-3; no definite D call. CDR3 size: 12 residues. The V end was cut by 7 bases, the J end by 4 bases, with 12 bases between. Germline lookup yields CDR1 SQVTM and CDR2 ANQGSEA. In DNA form, the CDR3 reads TGCAGCGCCGAGGTTATGCCAGATACGCAGTATTTT. Translating gives CSAEVMPDTQYF.

The genes are TRBV2 and TRBJ1-6; tentative D call: TRBD1 (5 bases). The CDR3 runs to 17 residues. Germline V gene data show CDR1 as SNHLY and CDR2 as FYNNEI. V lost 8 bases, J lost 0 bases, and 17 bases lay in between. The DNA for the CDR3 is TGTGCCAGCGAGGCCCTGGGGGGGGACTCCTATAATTCACCCCTCCACTTT. Protein: CASEALGGDSYNSPLHF. Full variable domain (missing parts from reference TRBV2 and TRBJ1-6): EPEVTQTPSHQVTQMGQEVILRCVPISNHLYFYWYRQILGQKVEFLVSFYNNEISEKSEIFDDQFSVERPDGSNFTLKIRSTKLEDSAMYFCASEALGGDSYNSPLHFGNGTRLTVT.

This clone occurred a few times. V gene TRBV7-9 combines with J gene TRBJ1-2; D ambiguous. This CDR3 is 15 amino acids long. Germline V gene sequence: CDR1 SEHNR, CDR2 FQNEAQ (reference sequence). The V end was cut by 0 bases, the J end by 5 bases, with 13 bases between. The CDR3 reads CASSLAFTALYGYTF. The CDR3 DNA is TGTGCCAGCAGCTTAGCGTTCACAGCCCTGTATGGCTACACCTTC.

The chain carries TRBV20-1 and TRBJ1-1; 11 nucleotides align to TRBD1. This CDR3 spans 11 amino acids. V was pared by 8 bases and J by 11 bases, with 7 bases of the junction left unmatched. CDR1 is DFQATT, CDR2 SNEGSKA, per germline (reference sequence). The CDR3 nucleotides are TGCAGTACGGACAGGGGGCTGGGGGCTTTCTTT. Translated, it gives CSTDRGLGAFF.